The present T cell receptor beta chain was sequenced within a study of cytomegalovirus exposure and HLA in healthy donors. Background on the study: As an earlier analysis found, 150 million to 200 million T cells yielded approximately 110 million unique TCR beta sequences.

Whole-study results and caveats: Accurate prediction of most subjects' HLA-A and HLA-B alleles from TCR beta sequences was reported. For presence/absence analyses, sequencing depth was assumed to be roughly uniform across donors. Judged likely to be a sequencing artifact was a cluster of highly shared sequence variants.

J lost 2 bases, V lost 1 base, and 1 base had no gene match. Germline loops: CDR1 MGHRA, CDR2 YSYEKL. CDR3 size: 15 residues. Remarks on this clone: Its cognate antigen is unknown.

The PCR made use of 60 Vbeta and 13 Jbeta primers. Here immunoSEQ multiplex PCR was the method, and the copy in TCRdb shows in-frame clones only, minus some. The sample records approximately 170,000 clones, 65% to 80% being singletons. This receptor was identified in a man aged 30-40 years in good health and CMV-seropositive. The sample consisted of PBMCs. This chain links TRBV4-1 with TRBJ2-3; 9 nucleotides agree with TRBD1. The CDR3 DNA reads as TGCGCCAGCAGCCAAGGGGACAGGGACACAGATACGCAGTATTTT. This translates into CASSQGDRDTDTQYF.